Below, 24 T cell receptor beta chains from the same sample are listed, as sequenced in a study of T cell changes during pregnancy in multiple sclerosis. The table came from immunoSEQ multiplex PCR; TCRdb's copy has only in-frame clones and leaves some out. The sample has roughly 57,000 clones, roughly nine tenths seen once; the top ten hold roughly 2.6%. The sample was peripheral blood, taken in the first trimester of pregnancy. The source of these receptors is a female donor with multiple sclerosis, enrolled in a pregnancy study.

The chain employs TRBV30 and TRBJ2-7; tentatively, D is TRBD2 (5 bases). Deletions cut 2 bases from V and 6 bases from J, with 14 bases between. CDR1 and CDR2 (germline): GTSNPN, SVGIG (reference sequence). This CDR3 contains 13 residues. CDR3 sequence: CAWSITPAGEQYF. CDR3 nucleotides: TGTGCCTGGAGTATTACTCCCGCGGGCGAGCAGTACTTC.

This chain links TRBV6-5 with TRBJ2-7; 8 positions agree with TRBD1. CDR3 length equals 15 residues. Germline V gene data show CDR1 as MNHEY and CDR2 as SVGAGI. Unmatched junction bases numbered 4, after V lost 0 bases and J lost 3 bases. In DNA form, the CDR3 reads TGTGCCAGCAGTTACTCTCCAGGGGGCGGCTACGAGCAGTACTTC. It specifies CASSYSPGGGYEQYF.

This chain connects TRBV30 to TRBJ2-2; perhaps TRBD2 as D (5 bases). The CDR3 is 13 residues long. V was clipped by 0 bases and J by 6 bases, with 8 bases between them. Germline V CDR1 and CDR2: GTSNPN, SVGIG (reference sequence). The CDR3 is CAWSVRGAGELFF. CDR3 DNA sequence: TGTGCCTGGAGTGTACGGGGTGCCGGGGAGCTGTTTTTT.

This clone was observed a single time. CDR3 DNA: TGTGCCAGCAGTTTAAGGGGGACGAACACCGGGGAGCTGTTTTTT. Translation: CASSLRGTNTGELFF. This chain links TRBV28 with TRBJ2-2; TRBD1 might be the D (6 bases). This CDR3 comprises 15 residues. V was shortened by 2 bases and J by 0 bases, with 7 bases between the two germline ends. Germline assignment: CDR1 MDHEN and CDR2 SYDVKM.

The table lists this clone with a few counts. The CDR3: CASSMTGDSQPQHF. DNA of the CDR3: TGTGCCAGTAGTATGACAGGGGACTCGCAGCCCCAGCATTTT. This chain connects TRBV19 to TRBJ1-5; 8 bases align to TRBD1. Germline assignment: CDR1 LNHDA and CDR2 SQIVND (reference sequence). CDR3 size: 14 residues. The trim removed 3 bases at V and 7 bases at J, leaving 5 bases unmatched. Variable domain in full (rest from reference TRBV19 and TRBJ1-5): DGGITQSPKYLFRKEGQNVTLSCEQNLNHDAMYWYRQDPGQGLRLIYYSQIVNDFQKGDIAEGYSVSREKKESFPLTVTSAQKNPTAFYLCASSMTGDSQPQHFGDGTRLSIL.

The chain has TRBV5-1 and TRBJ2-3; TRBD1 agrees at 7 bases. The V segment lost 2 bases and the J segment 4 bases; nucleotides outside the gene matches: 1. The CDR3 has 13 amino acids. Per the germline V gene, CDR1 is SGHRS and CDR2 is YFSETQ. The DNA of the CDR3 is TGCGCCAGCAGCTTCCAGGGGGCAGATACGCAGTATTTT. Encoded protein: CASSFQGADTQYF.

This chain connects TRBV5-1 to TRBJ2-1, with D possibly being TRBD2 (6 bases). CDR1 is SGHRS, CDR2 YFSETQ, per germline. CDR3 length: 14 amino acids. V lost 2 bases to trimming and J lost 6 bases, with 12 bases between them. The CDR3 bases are TGCGCCAGCAGCTTTGCTAGCGCCGCCAATGAGCAGTTCTTC. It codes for CASSFASAANEQFF.

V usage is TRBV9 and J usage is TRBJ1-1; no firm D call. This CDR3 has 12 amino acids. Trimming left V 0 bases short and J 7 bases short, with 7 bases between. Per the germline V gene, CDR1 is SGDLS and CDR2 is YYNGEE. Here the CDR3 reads CASSVVEGEAFF. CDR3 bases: TGTGCCAGCAGCGTAGTTGAGGGTGAAGCTTTCTTT.

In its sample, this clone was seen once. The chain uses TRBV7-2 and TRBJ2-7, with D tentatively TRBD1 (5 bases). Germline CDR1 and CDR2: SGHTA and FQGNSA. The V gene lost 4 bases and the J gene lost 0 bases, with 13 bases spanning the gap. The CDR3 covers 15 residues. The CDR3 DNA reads TGTGCCAGCAGCTCGCCCTTCGACAGCTCCTACGAGCAGTACTTC. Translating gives CASSSPFDSSYEQYF.

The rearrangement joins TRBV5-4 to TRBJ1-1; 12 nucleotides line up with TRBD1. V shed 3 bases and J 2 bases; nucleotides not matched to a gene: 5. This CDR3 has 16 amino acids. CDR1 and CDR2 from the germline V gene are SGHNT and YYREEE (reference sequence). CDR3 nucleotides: TGTGCCAGCAGCTATCCGGGACAGGGGGCCAACACTGAAGCTTTCTTT. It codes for CASSYPGQGANTEAFF.

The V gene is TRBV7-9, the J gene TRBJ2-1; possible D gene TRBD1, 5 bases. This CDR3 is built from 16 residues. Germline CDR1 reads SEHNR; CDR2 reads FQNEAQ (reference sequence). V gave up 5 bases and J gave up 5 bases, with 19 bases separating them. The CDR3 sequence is CASSRQGTVGNNEQFF. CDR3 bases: TGTGCCAGCAGCAGGCAGGGAACAGTGGGGAACAATGAGCAGTTCTTC.

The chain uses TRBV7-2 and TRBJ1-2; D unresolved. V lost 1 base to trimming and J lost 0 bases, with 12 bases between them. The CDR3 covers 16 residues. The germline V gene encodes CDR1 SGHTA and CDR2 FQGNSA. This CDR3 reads CASSLGPGSPNYGYTF. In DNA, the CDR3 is TGTGCCAGCAGCTTAGGTCCGGGGTCCCCTAACTATGGCTACACCTTC.

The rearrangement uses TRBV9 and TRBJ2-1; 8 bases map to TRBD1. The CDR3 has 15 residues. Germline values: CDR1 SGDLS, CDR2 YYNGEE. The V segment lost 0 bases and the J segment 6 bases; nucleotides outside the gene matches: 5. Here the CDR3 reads CASSVGTGWGNEQFF. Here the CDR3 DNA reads TGTGCCAGCAGCGTAGGGACAGGGTGGGGCAATGAGCAGTTCTTC.

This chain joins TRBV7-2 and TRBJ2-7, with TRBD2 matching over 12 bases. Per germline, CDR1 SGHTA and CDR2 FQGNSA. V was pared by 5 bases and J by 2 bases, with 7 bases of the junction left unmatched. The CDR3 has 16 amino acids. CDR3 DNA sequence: TGTGCCAGCAGCCCTCTAGCGGGGGGGCCTGCCTACGAGCAGTACTTC. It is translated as CASSPLAGGPAYEQYF.

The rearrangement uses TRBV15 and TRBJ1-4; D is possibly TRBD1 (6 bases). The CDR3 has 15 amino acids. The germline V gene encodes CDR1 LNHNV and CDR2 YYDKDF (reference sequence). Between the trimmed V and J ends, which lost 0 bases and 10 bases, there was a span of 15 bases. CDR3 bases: TGTGCCACCAGCAGAGACACAGGGACGGGGCGAAAACTGTTTTTT. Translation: CATSRDTGTGRKLFF.

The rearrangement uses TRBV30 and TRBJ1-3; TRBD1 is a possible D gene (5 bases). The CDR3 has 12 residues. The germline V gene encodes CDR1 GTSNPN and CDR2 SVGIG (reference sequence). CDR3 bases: TGTGCTTTGGGGGGCTCTGGAAACACCATATATTTT. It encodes CALGGSGNTIYF.

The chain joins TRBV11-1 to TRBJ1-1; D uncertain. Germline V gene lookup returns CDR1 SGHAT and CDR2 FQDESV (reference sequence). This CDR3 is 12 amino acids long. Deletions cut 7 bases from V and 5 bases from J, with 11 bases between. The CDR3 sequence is CASTNLETEAFF. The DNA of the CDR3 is TGTGCCAGCACCAACTTAGAAACTGAAGCTTTCTTT. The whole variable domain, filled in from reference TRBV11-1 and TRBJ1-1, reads EAEVAQSPRYKITEKSQAVAFWCDPISGHATLYWYRQILGQGPELLVQFQDESVVDDSQLPKDRFSAERLKGVDSTLKIQPAELGDSAMYLCASTNLETEAFFGQGTRLTVV.

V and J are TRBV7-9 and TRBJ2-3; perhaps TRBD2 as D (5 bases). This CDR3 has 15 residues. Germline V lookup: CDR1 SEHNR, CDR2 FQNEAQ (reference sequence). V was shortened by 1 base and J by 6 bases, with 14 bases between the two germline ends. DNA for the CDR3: TGTGCCAGCAGCTTAGGCCCCGGACTTGTGGATACGCAGTATTTT. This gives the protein CASSLGPGLVDTQYF.

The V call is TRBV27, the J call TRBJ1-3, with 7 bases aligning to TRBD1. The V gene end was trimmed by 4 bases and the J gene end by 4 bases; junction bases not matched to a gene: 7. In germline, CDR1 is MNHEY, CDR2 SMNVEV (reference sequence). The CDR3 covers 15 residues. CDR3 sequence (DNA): TGTGCCAGCAGTTCCCAGGGGGGCTCCGGAAACACCATATATTTT. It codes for CASSSQGGSGNTIYF.

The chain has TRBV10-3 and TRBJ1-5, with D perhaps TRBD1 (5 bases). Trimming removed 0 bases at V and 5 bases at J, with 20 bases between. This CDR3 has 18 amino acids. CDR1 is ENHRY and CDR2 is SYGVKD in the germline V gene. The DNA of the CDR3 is TGTGCCATCAGTGAGTCACTTATAGCACAGGTAATGTATCAGCCCCAGCATTTT. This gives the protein CAISESLIAQVMYQPQHF.

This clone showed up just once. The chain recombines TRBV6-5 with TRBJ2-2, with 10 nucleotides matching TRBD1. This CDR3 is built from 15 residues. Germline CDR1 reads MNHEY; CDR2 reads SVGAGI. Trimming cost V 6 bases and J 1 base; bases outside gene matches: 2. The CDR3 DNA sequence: TGTGCCAGCAGAGGACAGGGGGGGAACACCGGGGAGCTGTTTTTT. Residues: CASRGQGGNTGELFF.

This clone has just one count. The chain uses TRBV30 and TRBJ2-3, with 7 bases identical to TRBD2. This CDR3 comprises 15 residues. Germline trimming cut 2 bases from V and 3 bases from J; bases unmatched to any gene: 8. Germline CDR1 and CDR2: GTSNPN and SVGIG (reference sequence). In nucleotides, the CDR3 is TGTGCCTGGAGTTCTGTGGGAGGGCGGACAGATACGCAGTATTTT. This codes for CAWSSVGGRTDTQYF.

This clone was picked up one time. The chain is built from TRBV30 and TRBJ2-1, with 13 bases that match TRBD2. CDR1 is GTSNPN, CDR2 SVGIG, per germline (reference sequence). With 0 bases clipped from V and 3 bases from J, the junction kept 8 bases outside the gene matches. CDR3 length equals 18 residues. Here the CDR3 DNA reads TGTGCCTGGAGTGTAGACCGGACTAGCGGGGGTCTCTACAATGAGCAGTTCTTC. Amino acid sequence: CAWSVDRTSGGLYNEQFF.

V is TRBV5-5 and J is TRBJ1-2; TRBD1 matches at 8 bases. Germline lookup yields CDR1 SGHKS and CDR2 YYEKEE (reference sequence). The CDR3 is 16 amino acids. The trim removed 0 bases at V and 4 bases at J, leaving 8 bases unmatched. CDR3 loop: CASSLGSAGGLYGYTF. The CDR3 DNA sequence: TGTGCCAGCAGCTTGGGCTCCGCAGGGGGCCTCTATGGCTACACCTTC. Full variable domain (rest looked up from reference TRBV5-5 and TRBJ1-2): DAGVTQSPTHLIKTRGQQVTLRCSPISGHKSVSWYQQVLGQGPQFIFQYYEKEERGRGNFPDRFSARQFPNYSSELNVNALLLGDSALYLCASSLGSAGGLYGYTFGSGTRLTVV.